The rows below give T cell receptor beta chains drawn from one sample of a study of CD8+CD57+ T cells in acquired aplastic anemia. From the reads, TCRdb called clonotypes with MiXCR, one entry per CDR3 protein. Here the sample spans approximately 120,000 distinct CDR3 sequences, 30% to 45% being singletons. The material sequenced was sorted CD4+, CD8+, or CD8+CD57+ T cells (not recorded which) from PBMCs. Every receptor here comes from a human donor with aplastic anemia. CDR3s include the opening cysteine and the closing phenylalanine or tryptophan. D genes are given only for firm matches. Rows give clone size only sometimes, using once, few, many, or a class for an expanded clone.

TRBJ2-1 NA TRBV7-3 TRBD2 CASSETSGGTYNEQFF TGTGCCAGCAGCGAAACTAGCGGGGGAACCTACAATGAGCAGTTCTTC
TRBJ1-1 NA TRBV2 NA CASSYDRDEAFF TGTGCCAGCAGTTACGACAGAGACGAAGCTTTCTTT
TRBJ2-4 many TRBV11-2 NA CASSFLWADLGGNIQYF TGTGCCAGCAGCTTTCTCTGGGCAGACCTAGGAGGGAACATTCAGTACTTC
TRBJ1-1 NA TRBV7-9 NA CASSSRGVEAFF TGTGCCAGCAGCTCGAGGGGAGTTGAAGCTTTCTTT
TRBJ1-3 NA TRBV15 NA CATSGRLGSGNTIYF TGTGCCACCAGCGGCCGGTTGGGCTCTGGAAACACCATATATTTT
TRBJ1-1 NA TRBV7-2 NA CASSSPSRTEAFF TGTGCTAGCAGCTCCCCGTCGAGGACTGAAGCTTTCTTT
TRBJ1-5 NA TRBV20-1 TRBD1 CSAVVPGQAANQPQHF TGCAGTGCTGTTGTCCCGGGACAGGCCGCAAATCAGCCCCAGCATTTT
TRBJ1-4 few TRBV7-8 NA CASSLFENLFF TGTGCCAGCAGCTTATTTGAAAACCTGTTTTTT
TRBJ1-5 NA TRBV19 TRBD1 CASNRGGVSNQPQHF TGTGCCAGTAACAGGGGGGGGGTTAGCAATCAGCCCCAGCATTTT
TRBJ1-3 few TRBV6-1 TRBD1 CASSASLGTGLSGNTIYF TGTGCCAGCAGTGCGTCTTTAGGGACAGGTCTCTCTGGAAACACCATATATTTT
TRBJ1-2 NA TRBV27 NA CASSLIKRQGYTF TGTGCCAGCAGTTTAATAAAGAGACAGGGCTACACCTTC
TRBJ2-3 once TRBV5-1 TRBD1 CASSLITGVADTQYF TGCGCCAGCAGCCTAATAACAGGGGTGGCAGATACGCAGTATTTT
TRBJ1-5 NA TRBV19 TRBD1 CASSARDRGNQPQHF TGTGCCAGTAGTGCCAGGGACAGGGGTAATCAGCCCCAGCATTTT
TRBJ1-4 NA TRBV9 NA CASSVSGANEKLFF TGTGCCAGCAGCGTATCGGGAGCTAATGAAAAACTGTTTTTT
TRBJ2-1 few TRBV24-1 NA CATSGRQYNEQFF TGTGCCACCAGTGGTCGGCAGTACAATGAGCAGTTCTTC
TRBJ2-5 many TRBV7-9 NA CASSPTSRGETQYF TGTGCCAGCAGCCCAACATCGCGGGGTGAGACCCAGTACTTC
TRBJ2-5 once TRBV29-1 TRBD1 CSLGDRLKETQYF TGCAGCTTGGGGGACAGACTGAAAGAGACCCAGTACTTC
TRBJ1-5 NA TRBV19 NA CASRDRSNQPQHF TGTGCCAGTCGGGACCGTAGCAATCAGCCCCAGCATTTT